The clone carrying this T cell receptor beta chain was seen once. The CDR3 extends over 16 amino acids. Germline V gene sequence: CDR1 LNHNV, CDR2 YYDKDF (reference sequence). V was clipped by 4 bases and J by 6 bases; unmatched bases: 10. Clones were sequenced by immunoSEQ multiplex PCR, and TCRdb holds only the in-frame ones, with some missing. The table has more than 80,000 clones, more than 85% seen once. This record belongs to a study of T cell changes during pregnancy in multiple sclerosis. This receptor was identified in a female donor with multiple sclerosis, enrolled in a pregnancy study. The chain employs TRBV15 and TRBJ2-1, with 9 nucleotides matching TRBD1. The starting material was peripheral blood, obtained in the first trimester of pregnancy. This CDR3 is CATSKVRGQGGNEQFF. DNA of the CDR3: TGTGCCACCAGCAAAGTACGGGGACAGGGCGGCAATGAGCAGTTCTTC.